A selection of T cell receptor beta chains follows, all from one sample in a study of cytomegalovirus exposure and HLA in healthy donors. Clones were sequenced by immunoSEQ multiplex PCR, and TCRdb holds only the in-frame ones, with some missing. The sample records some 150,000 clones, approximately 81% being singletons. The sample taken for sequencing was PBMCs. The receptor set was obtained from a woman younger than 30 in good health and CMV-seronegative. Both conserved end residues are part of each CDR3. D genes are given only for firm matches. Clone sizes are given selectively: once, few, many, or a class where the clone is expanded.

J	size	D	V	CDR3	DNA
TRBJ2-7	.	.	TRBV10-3	CAISDGLVTGEQYF	TGTGCCATCAGTGATGGGTTGGTAACGGGGGAGCAGTACTTC
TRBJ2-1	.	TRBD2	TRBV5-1	CASSAAGGPNNEQFF	TGCGCCAGCAGCGCCGCGGGGGGGCCGAACAATGAGCAGTTCTTC
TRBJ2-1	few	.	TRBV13	CASSLRVPDKASPNYNEQFF	TGTGCCAGCAGCTTAAGGGTCCCCGACAAAGCTAGCCCCAATTACAATGAGCAGTTCTTC
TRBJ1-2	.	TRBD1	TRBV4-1	CASSRVRDRDSGYTF	TGCGCCAGCAGCCGGGTCCGGGACAGGGATAGTGGCTACACCTTC
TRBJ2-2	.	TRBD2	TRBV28	CASLGSGTGELFF	TGTGCCAGCCTGGGTAGCGGGACCGGGGAGCTGTTTTTT
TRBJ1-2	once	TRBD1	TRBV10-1	CASSENQGDGYTF	TGCGCCAGCAGTGAGAACCAGGGGGATGGCTACACCTTC
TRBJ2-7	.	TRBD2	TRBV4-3	CASSQEAGGSYEQYF	TGCGCCAGCAGCCAAGAGGCCGGGGGGTCCTACGAGCAGTACTTC
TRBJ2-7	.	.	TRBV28	CASGQNYEQYF	TGTGCCAGCGGGCAGAACTACGAGCAGTACTTC
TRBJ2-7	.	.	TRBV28	CASSSPAGASYEQYF	TGTGCCAGCAGTTCCCCGGCGGGTGCCTCCTACGAGCAGTACTTC
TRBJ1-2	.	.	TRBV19	CASSRTALPRYGYTF	TGTGCCAGTAGTAGGACAGCCTTACCTAGATATGGCTACACCTTC
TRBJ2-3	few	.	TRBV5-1	CASSSRPGTPILDTQYF	TGCGCCAGCAGCTCCCGGCCCGGGACTCCTATCTTGGATACGCAGTATTTT
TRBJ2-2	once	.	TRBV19	CASSTTGTGELFF	TGTGCCAGTAGTACGACAGGCACCGGGGAGCTGTTTTTT
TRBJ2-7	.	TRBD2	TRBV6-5	CASSKTSGSYEQYF	TGTGCCAGCAGTAAGACTAGCGGATCCTACGAGCAGTACTTC
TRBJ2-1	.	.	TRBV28	CASRWRNEQFF	TGTGCCAGCAGATGGCGGAATGAGCAGTTCTTC
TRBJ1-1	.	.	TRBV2	CASTAGEPEAFF	TGTGCCAGCACAGCCGGGGAGCCTGAAGCTTTCTTT
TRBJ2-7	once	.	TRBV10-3	CAISRDFYEQYF	TGTGCCATCAGTCGGGACTTCTACGAGCAGTACTTC
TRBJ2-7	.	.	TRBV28	CASRDRPSGTYEQYF	TGTGCCAGCAGAGACAGGCCCTCTGGGACCTACGAGCAGTACTTC
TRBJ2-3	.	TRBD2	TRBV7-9	CASSRGGSADTQYF	TGTGCCAGCAGCCGGGGCGGGAGCGCAGATACGCAGTATTTT
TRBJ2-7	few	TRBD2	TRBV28	CASSQFRGGGADYEQYF	TGTGCCAGCAGCCAATTTCGGGGCGGGGGGGCCGACTACGAGCAGTACTTC
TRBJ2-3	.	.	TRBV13	CASSRGQGWEDTQYF	TGTGCCAGCAGCCGCGGGCAGGGGTGGGAAGATACGCAGTATTTT
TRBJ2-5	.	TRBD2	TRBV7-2	CASSFILAGLQETQYF	TGTGCCAGCAGCTTCATCCTAGCGGGGCTGCAAGAGACCCAGTACTTC
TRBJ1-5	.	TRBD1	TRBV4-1	CASSQSIAGGDQPQHF	TGCGCCAGCAGCCAAAGCATTGCAGGGGGCGATCAGCCCCAGCATTTT
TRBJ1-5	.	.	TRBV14	CASSQDYPGARPGPQHF	TGTGCCAGCAGCCAAGATTACCCGGGAGCCAGACCGGGTCCCCAGCATTTT
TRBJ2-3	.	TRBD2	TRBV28	CASRRTSGRFTDTQYF	TGTGCCAGCAGGAGGACTAGCGGGAGGTTCACAGATACGCAGTATTTT
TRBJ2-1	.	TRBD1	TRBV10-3	CAISARTGPEQFF	TGTGCCATCAGTGCCAGGACAGGGCCTGAGCAGTTCTTC
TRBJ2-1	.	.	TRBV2	CASREPYNEQFF	TGTGCCAGCCGGGAGCCCTACAATGAGCAGTTCTTC
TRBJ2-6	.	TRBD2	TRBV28	CASGSGGGANVLTF	TGTGCTAGCGGTTCGGGAGGAGGGGCCAACGTCCTGACTTTC
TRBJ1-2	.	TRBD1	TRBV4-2	CASSPGGDRGFRYGYTF	TGTGCCAGCAGCCCTGGGGGGGACAGGGGGTTCCGATACGGCTACACCTTC
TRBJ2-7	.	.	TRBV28	CASSPKTGGLREQYF	TGTGCCAGCAGTCCGAAGACAGGCGGGCTGAGGGAGCAGTACTTC
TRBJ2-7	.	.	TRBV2	CASSEALQVRYEQYF	TGTGCCAGCAGTGAAGCCTTGCAGGTCCGCTACGAGCAGTACTTC
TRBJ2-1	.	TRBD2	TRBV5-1	CASSLVAGAGEQFF	TGCGCCAGCAGCTTGGTAGCGGGAGCGGGTGAGCAGTTCTTC
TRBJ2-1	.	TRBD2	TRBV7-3	CASSLYSVRGLNNEQFF	TGTGCCAGCAGCTTATATTCAGTTCGGGGACTAAACAATGAGCAGTTCTTC
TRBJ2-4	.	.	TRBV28	CASSLQGWGNIQYF	TGTGCCAGCAGTTTACAGGGATGGGGAAACATTCAGTACTTC
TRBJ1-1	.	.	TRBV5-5	CASSSQGNTEAFF	TGTGCCAGCAGCTCACAGGGGAACACTGAAGCTTTCTTT
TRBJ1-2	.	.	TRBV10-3	CAIRRQAGYGYTF	TGTGCCATCAGGAGACAGGCTGGCTATGGCTACACCTTC
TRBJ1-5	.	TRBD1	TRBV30	CAWSFPPGQGVNQPQHF	TGTGCCTGGAGTTTCCCGCCGGGACAGGGTGTCAATCAGCCCCAGCATTTT
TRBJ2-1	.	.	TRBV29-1	CSARDWNEQFF	TGCAGCGCGCGGGATTGGAATGAGCAGTTCTTC
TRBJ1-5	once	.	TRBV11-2	CASSLDRVDQPQHF	TGTGCCAGCAGCTTAGACAGGGTAGATCAGCCCCAGCATTTT
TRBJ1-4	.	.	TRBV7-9	CASSFPLWGAANEKLFF	TGTGCCAGCAGCTTTCCTCTCTGGGGAGCAGCTAATGAAAAACTGTTTTTT
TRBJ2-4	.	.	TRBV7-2	CASSYPGIGNIQYF	TGTGCCAGCAGCTACCCAGGGATTGGCAACATTCAGTACTTC
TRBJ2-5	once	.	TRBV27	CARKKGGHQETQYF	TGTGCCAGAAAAAAGGGGGGGCACCAAGAGACCCAGTACTTC
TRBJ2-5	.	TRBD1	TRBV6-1	CASSERGPRETQYF	TGTGCCAGCAGTGAAAGGGGGCCCAGGGAGACCCAGTACTTC
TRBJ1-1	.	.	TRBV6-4	CASSDGWSTEAFF	TGTGCCAGCAGTGATGGATGGAGCACTGAAGCTTTCTTT
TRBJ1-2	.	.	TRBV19	CASSMSGRTHYGYTF	TGTGCCAGTAGTATGTCGGGAAGGACTCACTATGGCTACACCTTC
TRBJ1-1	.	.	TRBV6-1	CASSLGASNTEAFF	TGTGCCAGCAGCCTAGGGGCGTCGAACACTGAAGCTTTCTTT
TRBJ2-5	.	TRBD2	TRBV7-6	CASSLAGGGETQYF	TGTGCCAGCAGCTTAGCGGGGGGAGGGGAGACCCAGTACTTC
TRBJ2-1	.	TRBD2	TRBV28	CASSSPGGGHNEQFF	TGTGCCAGCAGTTCCCCCGGCGGGGGTCATAATGAGCAGTTCTTC
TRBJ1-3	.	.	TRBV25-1	CASSDPMGRPGNTIYF	TGTGCCAGCAGTGATCCCATGGGCCGACCCGGAAACACCATATATTTT
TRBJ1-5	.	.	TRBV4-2	CASSQITGFSTKSNQPQHF	TGTGCCAGCAGCCAAATCACAGGGTTCAGCACGAAAAGCAATCAGCCCCAGCATTTT
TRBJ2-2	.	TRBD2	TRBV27	CASRAGGVNAGELFF	TGTGCCAGCAGGGCGGGAGGAGTGAACGCCGGGGAGCTGTTTTTT
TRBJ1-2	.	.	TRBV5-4	CASSTGIEDGYTF	TGTGCCAGCAGCACAGGGATTGAAGATGGCTACACCTTC
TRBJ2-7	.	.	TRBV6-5	CASSPDRYEQYF	TGTGCCAGCAGTCCGGACAGATACGAGCAGTACTTC
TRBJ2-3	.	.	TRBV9	CASSSDPSTDTQYF	TGTGCCAGCAGCTCAGATCCTAGCACAGATACGCAGTATTTT
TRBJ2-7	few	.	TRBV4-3	CASSQDSGPSYEQYF	TGCGCCAGCAGCCAAGATTCAGGGCCATCCTACGAGCAGTACTTC